The sequence of this TCR beta chain was determined in a study of blood T cell repertoires in COVID-19. Overall study: From the United States, Italy and Spain came samples of acute and convalescent COVID-19.

The CDR3 covers 13 residues. V lost 9 bases and J lost 2, with 12 bases in between. Germline V CDR1 and CDR2: ENHRY, SYGVKD. Sequenced by immunoSEQ multiplex PCR; TCRdb stores in-frame clones only, minus some. The table records under 450,000 clones, approximately 88% of them present only once. The source of this sequence is a woman between 50 and 59 years old with COVID-19, enrolled during active disease. Input material: peripheral blood. V gene TRBV10-3 combines with J gene TRBJ2-3, with a possible D match to TRBD1 (6 bases). For the CDR3, the DNA is TGTGCCATGACAGGTGGAAACACAGATACGCAGTATTTT. It codes for CAMTGGNTDTQYF.